These 2 T cell receptor beta chains were all obtained from the same sample, sequenced in a study of post-analysis software for immune sequencing data. General study findings and limits: Relative to controls, patients had five TRBV segments at higher frequency, with TRBV5-6, TRBV5-1 and TRBV20-1 among these.

TCR beta libraries were prepared from cDNA with unique molecular identifiers. Using its own MiXCR run on the PCR reads, TCRdb lists one record per CDR3 protein. The sample has roughly 670,000 distinct CDR3 sequences; 59% are singletons. Their antigen targets remain unknown. Sequencing was done on a sample of blood. These receptors all stem from a girl aged 2 to 9 with multiple sclerosis.

This chain joins TRBV6-6 and TRBJ1-2; 9 bases align to TRBD1. Trimming cost V 11 bases and J 4 bases; bases outside gene matches: 8. This CDR3 has 13 amino acids. CDR1 MNHNY and CDR2 SVGAGI come from the germline V gene (reference sequence). The CDR3 region has the DNA TGTGCCGGAAGGAGGACAGGGGCCTATGGCTACACCTTC. Protein sequence: CAGRRTGAYGYTF.

Of note for this clonotype: This may stem from a read error, because a much larger clone lies one nucleotide away. The chain has TRBV29-1 and TRBJ2-7; D is undetermined. Trimming cost V 0 bases and J 3 bases, with 3 bases left between them. Germline-derived CDR1 and CDR2 are SQVTM and ANQGSEA. The CDR3 totals 11 residues. This CDR3 is CSVEDRYEQYF. The CDR3 nucleotides are TGCAGCGTTGAAGACCGCTACGAGCAGTACTTC.